This entry features one TCR beta chain sequence. The entry originates in a study of radiation and T cells in renal cell carcinoma. Described time point: blood 4 weeks post-SBRT, at nephrectomy. Treatment: 15 Gy SBRT to primary tumor, nephrectomy 4 weeks later. Produced via immunoSEQ multiplex PCR; TCRdb's table is partial and in-frame only. This sample yields around 45,000 clones, of which about 82% are seen a single time; 27% belongs to the top ten. V was shortened by 5 bases and J by 3 bases, with 13 bases between the two germline ends. CDR3 size: 14 residues. The germline CDR1 and CDR2 sequences are LNHDA and SQIVND (reference sequence).

The source was blood, collected from a patient whose treatment included radiotherapy and nephrectomy. This rearrangement joins TRBV19 to TRBJ1-1; D uncertain. The clonotype comes from a woman between 65 and 79 years old with renal cell carcinoma. For the CDR3, the DNA is TGTGCCAGTAGTGTTAAAGGTTTGTACACTGAAGCTTTCTTT. Translation gives CASSVKGLYTEAFF.